In its sample, the clone carrying this T cell receptor (beta chain) was seen a few times. As it was prepared, the TCRbeta library received unique molecular identifiers. MiXCR, run by TCRdb on the PCR reads, gives a single entry per CDR3 protein. The sample lists 350,000 to 400,000 distinct CDR3 sequences, just over 20% occurring once. The source of the sample is a study of T-cell reconstitution after alpha-beta-depleted transplantation in children. The CDR3 covers 20 residues. Germline V CDR1 and CDR2: LNHNV, YYDKDF (reference sequence). With V trimmed by 3 bases and J by 0 bases, 12 bases remained unmatched.

Sequenced here: PBMCs from the stem cell graft donor, sampled from the stem cell graft. The receptor was isolated from a human donor who donated a stem cell graft to a child with acute myeloid leukemia. J is TRBJ2-1 and V is TRBV15; 12 bases agree with TRBD2. The CDR3 DNA reads TGTGCCACCAGCAGGGGTCCGGGACTAGCGGGCCCGAGCTCCTACAATGAGCAGTTCTTC. This translates into CATSRGPGLAGPSSYNEQFF.